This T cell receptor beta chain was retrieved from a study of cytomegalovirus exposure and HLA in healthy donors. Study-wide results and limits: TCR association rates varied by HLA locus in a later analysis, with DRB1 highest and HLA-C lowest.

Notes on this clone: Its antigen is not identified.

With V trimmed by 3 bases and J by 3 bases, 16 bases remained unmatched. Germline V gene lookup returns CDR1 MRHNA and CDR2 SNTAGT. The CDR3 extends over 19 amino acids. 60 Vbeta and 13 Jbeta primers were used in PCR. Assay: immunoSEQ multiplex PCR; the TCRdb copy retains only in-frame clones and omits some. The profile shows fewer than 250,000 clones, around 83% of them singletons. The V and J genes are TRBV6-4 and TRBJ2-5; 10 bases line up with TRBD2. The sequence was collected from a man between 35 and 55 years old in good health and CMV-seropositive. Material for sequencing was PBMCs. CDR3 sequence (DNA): TGTGCCAGCAGTGATTCCCGCCAAGCGGGAGGGCCTTTCAAAGAGACCCAGTACTTC. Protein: CASSDSRQAGGPFKETQYF.